The 28 T cell receptor beta chains below come from one sample, sequenced in a study of T cell responses to AZD1222 COVID-19 vaccine. Clones were read by immunoSEQ multiplex PCR, and TCRdb kept only the in-frame ones, dropping some. This table holds approximately 100,000 clones, over 75% found once. The starting material was peripheral blood, obtained on day 0 of AZD1222 vaccination. These receptor sequences come from an adult in good health.

This chain connects TRBV7-2 to TRBJ1-2, with TRBD1 matching 10 bases. Germline trimming cut 1 base from V and 8 bases from J; bases unmatched to any gene: 10. Germline V CDR1 and CDR2: SGHTA, FQGNSA. The CDR3 totals 16 residues. The CDR3 DNA follows: TGTGCCAGCAGCTTAGATCGCCCGGGACAGGGGACGGGCTACACCTTC. This translates into CASSLDRPGQGTGYTF.

The chain uses TRBV27 and TRBJ2-7; D remains ambiguous. The CDR3 runs to 13 residues. From germline, CDR1 is MNHEY and CDR2 SMNVEV (reference sequence). V lost 0 bases and J lost 1, with 4 bases in between. CDR3 loop: CASSLSGSYEQYF. As DNA, the CDR3 is TGTGCCAGCAGTTTATCCGGTTCCTACGAGCAGTACTTC.

The chain combines TRBV18 with TRBJ1-2; D is possibly TRBD1 (6 bases). Germline V gene lookup returns CDR1 KGHSH and CDR2 LQKENI. Trimming cost V 5 bases and J 6 bases, with 22 bases left between them. The CDR3 is 16 amino acids. The CDR3 reads CASSITLTGQMDGYTF. Here the CDR3 DNA reads TGTGCCAGCTCAATAACCCTAACCGGACAGATGGATGGCTACACCTTC.

This chain joins TRBV12-3 or TRBV12-4 and TRBJ1-5, with a tentative D call TRBD1 (6 bases). V lost 6 bases and J lost 5, with 11 bases in between. This CDR3 is 13 amino acids long. The CDR3 loop reads CASSQDSDQPQHF. In DNA, the CDR3 is TGTGCCAGCAGCCAGGACAGCGATCAGCCCCAGCATTTT.

The gene calls are TRBV28 and TRBJ1-6, with D perhaps TRBD1 (6 bases). With 5 bases removed from V and 10 bases from J, the gap between germline ends came to 18 bases. CDR3 length equals 15 residues. Per germline, CDR1 MDHEN and CDR2 SYDVKM. CDR3 bases: TGTGCCAGCAGTCCGCACGGACAGAATTTCTCACCCCTCCACTTT. Translating gives CASSPHGQNFSPLHF.

A remark on this clone: This sample includes further DNA sequences coding for the same CDR3. V is TRBV6-1 and J is TRBJ2-6; tentatively, D is TRBD1 or TRBD2 (5 bases each). The CDR3 consists of 15 residues. V was shortened by 3 bases and J by 1 base, with 7 bases between the two germline ends. Per the germline V gene, CDR1 is MNHNS and CDR2 is SASEGT. CDR3 sequence reads: CASSDGGSGANVLTF. CDR3 in DNA: TGTGCCAGCAGTGATGGGGGTTCTGGGGCCAACGTCCTGACTTTC.

This chain connects TRBV28 to TRBJ2-1, with 7 bases fitting TRBD1. Germline assignment: CDR1 MDHEN and CDR2 SYDVKM. CDR3 length equals 13 residues. V lost 4 bases and J lost 12; bases outside the gene matches: 9. The CDR3 bases are TGTGCCAGCAGTTCGGACAGGCCTAAGGGGCAGTTCTTC. It translates to CASSSDRPKGQFF.

The chain uses TRBV28 and TRBJ2-1; D gene unclear. The ends were cut back, 2 bases at V and 7 bases at J, with 6 bases in the middle. The germline gives CDR1 MDHEN, CDR2 SYDVKM. This CDR3 is 12 amino acids long. The CDR3 here is CASSLSQNEQFF. CDR3 sequence (DNA): TGTGCCAGCAGTTTAAGCCAAAATGAGCAGTTCTTC.

In nucleotides, the CDR3 is TGTGCCACCAGTGACAGCCTCACCGGGGAGCTGTTTTTT. Its translation is CATSDSLTGELFF. J is TRBJ2-2 and V is TRBV24-1; unclear D gene. Trimming pared 4 bases from V and 4 bases from J, leaving 6 bases between. This CDR3 has 13 residues. In germline, CDR1 is KGHDR, CDR2 SFDVKD.

This chain connects TRBV5-1 to TRBJ1-1; D is uncertain. The germline V gene encodes CDR1 SGHRS and CDR2 YFSETQ. The CDR3 is 14 residues long. V shed 4 bases and J shed 1 base, with 11 bases lying between them. The CDR3 coding sequence is TGCGCCAGCAGCATTAGCAGGACGAACACTGAAGCTTTCTTT. It encodes CASSISRTNTEAFF.

About this clone itself: At the DNA level, this CDR3 is encoded by other sequences in the same sample as well. The V call is TRBV7-9, the J call TRBJ2-5, with a tentative D call TRBD2 (6 bases). Germline lookup yields CDR1 SEHNR and CDR2 FQNEAQ (reference sequence). The V gene lost 2 bases and the J gene lost 5 bases, with 12 bases spanning the gap. The CDR3 is 14 amino acids. As DNA, the CDR3 is TGTGCCAGCAGCTTAAACTCCGGAGGGGAGACCCAGTACTTC. Translation gives CASSLNSGGETQYF. Drawing the rest from reference TRBV7-9 and TRBJ2-5, the complete variable domain is DTGVSQNPRHKITKRGQNVTFRCDPISEHNRLYWYRQTLGQGPEFLTYFQNEAQLEKSRLLSDRFSAERPKGSFSTLEIQRTEQGDSAMYLCASSLNSGGETQYFGPGTRLLVL.

The J gene is TRBJ2-1, the V gene TRBV2; TRBD2 matches 11 bases. J lost 6 bases, V lost 3 bases, and 7 bases had no gene match. CDR1 and CDR2 (germline): SNHLY, FYNNEI. CDR3 length: 16 amino acids. The CDR3 DNA follows: TGTGCCAGCAGTGATGAGACTAGCGGGACTGGCAATGAGCAGTTCTTC. Translating gives CASSDETSGTGNEQFF.

The V and J genes are TRBV7-2 and TRBJ1-2; D not resolved. V was cut by 5 bases and J by 4 bases, with 14 bases left in between. This CDR3 has 14 residues. Per germline, CDR1 SGHTA and CDR2 FQGNSA. The CDR3 sequence is CASSTDLSSYGYTF. The CDR3 DNA reads as TGTGCCAGCAGCACGGACCTGTCGTCCTATGGCTACACCTTC.

V is TRBV3-1 (or the pseudogene TRBV3-2) and J is TRBJ1-2, with D perhaps matching TRBD1 (5 bases). CDR3 length: 15 residues. Trimming took off 0 bases at V and 0 bases at J, with 8 bases between the two ends. The germline CDR1 and CDR2 sequences are LGHDT and YNNKEL (reference sequence). For the CDR3, the DNA is TGTGCCAGCAGCCAAGACTACAGGCCTAACTATGGCTACACCTTC. Encoded protein: CASSQDYRPNYGYTF.

The genes are TRBV19 and TRBJ1-1; D not certain. Germline V CDR1 and CDR2: LNHDA, SQIVND (reference sequence). This CDR3 spans 14 amino acids. Trimming pared 5 bases from V and 0 bases from J, leaving 10 bases between. The CDR3 bases are TGTGCCAGTAGTCGTGGGGTCATGAACACTGAAGCTTTCTTT. Translated: CASSRGVMNTEAFF.

As DNA, the CDR3 is TGTGCCGTACAGATAGGTAGAGACACCGGGGAGCTGTTTTTT. It translates to CAVQIGRDTGELFF. The rearrangement joins TRBV24-1 to TRBJ2-2, with D hard to call. Between the trimmed V and J ends, which lost 12 bases and 3 bases, there was a span of 16 bases. CDR1 and CDR2 (germline): KGHDR, SFDVKD. This CDR3 is built from 14 residues.

This clone was picked up one time. This chain uses TRBV19 with TRBJ2-3; D assignment may be TRBD1 or TRBD2 (6 bases each). There are 15 residues in the CDR3. V was trimmed by 5 bases and J by 4 bases, leaving 16 bases between them. From germline, CDR1 is LNHDA and CDR2 SQIVND (reference sequence). CDR3 sequence: CASSQSKGGSDTQYF. DNA for the CDR3: TGTGCCAGTAGTCAGTCGAAGGGGGGCTCAGATACGCAGTATTTT.

The chain uses TRBV4-3 and TRBJ2-5; 9 bases are a match to TRBD2. The CDR3 has 16 residues. Germline assignment: CDR1 LGHNA and CDR2 YSLEER. Trimming removed 2 bases from V and 2 bases from J; junction bases left unmatched: 6. The CDR3 DNA reads TGCGCCAGCAGCCAATTACTAGCGGGCCTTCAAGAGACCCAGTACTTC. Protein product: CASSQLLAGLQETQYF.

This sequence joins TRBV28 and TRBJ2-7, with 9 bases matching TRBD1. Germline V gene data show CDR1 as MDHEN and CDR2 as SYDVKM. The CDR3 contains 15 residues. J gave up 1 base and V 4 bases, and 5 bases lay outside the gene matches. The CDR3 DNA follows: TGTGCCAGCAGTTACAGGGGGCATAATTCCTACGAGCAGTACTTC. Amino acid sequence: CASSYRGHNSYEQYF.

V usage is TRBV20-1 and J usage is TRBJ1-2, with 9 bases that match TRBD1. This CDR3 is built from 15 residues. The germline V gene encodes CDR1 DFQATT and CDR2 SNEGSKA (reference sequence). V lost 3 bases, J lost 0 bases, and 5 bases stayed unmatched. The CDR3 spells CSASHHRGPNYGYTF. CDR3 nucleotides: TGCAGTGCTAGTCACCACAGGGGGCCTAACTATGGCTACACCTTC.

The V and J genes are TRBV14 and TRBJ2-4; D remains ambiguous. Germline V CDR1 and CDR2: SGHDN, FVKESK. V was pared by 0 bases and J by 1 base, with 7 bases between. This CDR3 is 15 amino acids long. The CDR3 reads CASSQEGKAKNIQYF. CDR3 sequence (DNA): TGTGCCAGCAGCCAAGAAGGGAAGGCCAAAAACATTCAGTACTTC.

J is TRBJ2-7 and V is TRBV2, with 7 bases lining up with TRBD2. Germline V gene sequence: CDR1 SNHLY, CDR2 FYNNEI. V lost 10 bases to trimming and J lost 4 bases; unmatched junction nucleotides: 13. The CDR3 extends over 14 amino acids. This CDR3 reads CAIKGLAVNYEQYF. As DNA, the CDR3 is TGTGCCATCAAGGGGCTAGCGGTCAATTACGAGCAGTACTTC.

The V gene is TRBV6-5, the J gene TRBJ1-4; D ambiguous. Germline CDR1 reads MNHEY; CDR2 reads SVGAGI. V was pared by 6 bases and J by 0 bases, with 8 bases between. The CDR3 loop spans 14 amino acids. The CDR3 spells CASRRTATNEKLFF. DNA for the CDR3: TGTGCCAGCAGACGAACGGCAACTAATGAAAAACTGTTTTTT.

The CDR3 here is CASGSPESPGDPYGYTF. Written as DNA, the CDR3 is TGTGCTAGTGGTTCTCCTGAATCCCCCGGGGACCCCTATGGCTACACCTTC. The chain couples TRBV12-5 to TRBJ1-2, with a possible D match to TRBD1 (5 bases). The germline V gene encodes CDR1 LGHNT and CDR2 FRNRAP. This CDR3 has 17 residues. Trimming stripped 4 bases from V and 4 bases from J, with 22 bases between.

This chain's CDR3 is CASSLRGSRNQPQHF. CDR3 nucleotides: TGTGCCAGCAGCCTACGAGGGTCCCGCAATCAGCCCCAGCATTTT. This sequence joins TRBV6-2 or TRBV6-3 and TRBJ1-5; D uncertain. The CDR3 sequence is 15 residues long. Trimming left V 6 bases short and J 2 bases short, with 14 bases between. The V gene's germline CDR1 is MNHEY and CDR2 SVGEGT.

The gene calls are TRBV28 and TRBJ2-1; D is uncertain. Germline V gene data show CDR1 as MDHEN and CDR2 as SYDVKM. This CDR3 spans 15 amino acids. Trimming removed 6 bases from V and 0 bases from J, with 12 bases in between. The CDR3 DNA reads TGTGCCAGCAGCGGCCACGGAAGCTCCTACAATGAGCAGTTCTTC. This codes for CASSGHGSSYNEQFF. Together with reference TRBV28 and TRBJ2-1, the CDR3 gives the full variable domain: DVKVTQSSRYLVKRTGEKVFLECVQDMDHENMFWYRQDPGLGLRLIYFSYDVKMKEKGDIPEGYSVSREKKERFSLILESASTNQTSMYLCASSGHGSSYNEQFFGPGTRLTVL.

This chain uses TRBV7-8 with TRBJ2-1; no definite D call. Germline V gene data show CDR1 as SGHVS and CDR2 as FQNEAQ. The CDR3 totals 12 residues. Between the trimmed V and J ends, which lost 5 bases and 8 bases, there was a span of 10 bases. CDR3 DNA sequence: TGTGCCAGCAGCCGGATCATGGATGAGCAGTTCTTC. Its translation: CASSRIMDEQFF.

V and J are TRBV7-8 and TRBJ2-7; D is perhaps TRBD1 (6 bases). CDR3 size: 13 residues. V lost 0 bases, J lost 9 bases, and 12 bases lay in between. Germline assignment: CDR1 SGHVS and CDR2 FQNEAQ. CDR3 residues: CASSLAFVGGQYF. The DNA of the CDR3 is TGTGCCAGCAGCTTAGCGTTTGTAGGGGGGCAGTACTTC.